The 4 T cell receptor beta chains reported below all come from one sample, sequenced in a study of T cell repertoires in ileal Crohn's disease. The table came from immunoSEQ multiplex PCR; TCRdb's copy has only in-frame clones and leaves some out. The data contain 10,000 to 14,000 clones, about 76% of them singletons. Sequencing was done on a sample of ileal tissue. Receptor source: an adult with Crohn's disease.

The V call is TRBV12-5, the J call TRBJ1-2; TRBD1 agrees at 9 bases. After removal of 6 bases from V and 5 bases from J, the junction contained 10 bases not matched to a gene. The germline gives CDR1 LGHNT, CDR2 FRNRAP. The CDR3 contains 15 residues. CDR3 DNA sequence: TGTGCTAGTGGACAGGGGGCCATTCGGGGGTATGGCTACACCTTC. Protein sequence: CASGQGAIRGYGYTF. Drawing the rest from reference TRBV12-5 and TRBJ1-2, the complete variable domain is DARVTQTPRHKVTEMGQEVTMRCQPILGHNTVFWYRQTMMQGLELLAYFRNRAPLDDSGMPKDRFSAEMPDATLATLKIQPSEPRDSAVYFCASGQGAIRGYGYTFGSGTRLTVV.

In its sample, this clone was seen a few times. The chain joins TRBV9 to TRBJ1-2; 7 bases match TRBD1. This CDR3 is 12 amino acids long. V lost 3 bases to trimming and J lost 6 bases; unmatched junction nucleotides: 2. Germline V gene lookup returns CDR1 SGDLS and CDR2 YYNGEE. CDR3 sequence reads: CASSGDSHGYTF. The CDR3 DNA sequence: TGTGCCAGCAGCGGGGACAGCCATGGCTACACCTTC.

The rearrangement uses TRBV5-1 and TRBJ2-1, with 13 bases aligning to TRBD2. With V trimmed by 6 bases and J by 9 bases, 6 bases remained unmatched. CDR3 length: 14 amino acids. Germline V gene data show CDR1 as SGHRS and CDR2 as YFSETQ. The chain's CDR3 is CASTLAGGLGEQFF. The CDR3 DNA reads as TGCGCCAGCACACTAGCGGGGGGGCTGGGTGAGCAGTTCTTC.

The chain combines TRBV11-3 with TRBJ2-7, with D possibly being TRBD1 (5 bases). Between the trimmed V and J ends, which lost 5 bases and 5 bases, there was a span of 13 bases. Germline V CDR1 and CDR2: SGHNT, YENEEA. There are 13 residues in the CDR3. The CDR3, as DNA: TGTGCCAGCAGCCGCGGCCCAGGGCACGAGCAGTACTTC. Translating gives CASSRGPGHEQYF.